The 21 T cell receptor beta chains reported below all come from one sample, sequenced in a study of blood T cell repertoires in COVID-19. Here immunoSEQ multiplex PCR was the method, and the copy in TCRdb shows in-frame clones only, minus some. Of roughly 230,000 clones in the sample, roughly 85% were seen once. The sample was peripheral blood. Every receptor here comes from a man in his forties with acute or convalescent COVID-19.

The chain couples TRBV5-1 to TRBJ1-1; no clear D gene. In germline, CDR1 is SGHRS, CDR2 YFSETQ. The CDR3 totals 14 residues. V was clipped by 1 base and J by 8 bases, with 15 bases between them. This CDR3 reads CASSLTAGSREAFF. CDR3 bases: TGCGCCAGCAGCTTGACGGCCGGCTCCAGGGAAGCTTTCTTT.

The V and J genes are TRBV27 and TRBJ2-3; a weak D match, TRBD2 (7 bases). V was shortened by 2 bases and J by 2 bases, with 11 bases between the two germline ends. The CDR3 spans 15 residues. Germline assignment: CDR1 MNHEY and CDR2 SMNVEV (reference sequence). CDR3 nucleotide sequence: TGTGCCAGCAGTTTAGCGGGGGCCGCCACAGATACGCAGTATTTT. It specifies CASSLAGAATDTQYF.

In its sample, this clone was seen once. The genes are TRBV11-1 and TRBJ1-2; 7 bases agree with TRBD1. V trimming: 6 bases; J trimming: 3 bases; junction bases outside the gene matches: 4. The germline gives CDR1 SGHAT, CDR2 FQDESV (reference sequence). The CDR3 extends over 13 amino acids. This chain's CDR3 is CASRSTGDYGYTF. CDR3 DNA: TGTGCCAGCAGATCTACAGGGGACTATGGCTACACCTTC.

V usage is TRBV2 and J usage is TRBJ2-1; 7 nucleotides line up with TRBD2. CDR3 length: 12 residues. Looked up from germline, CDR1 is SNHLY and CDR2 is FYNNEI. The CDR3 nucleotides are TGTGCTTCGGGGGAGGGGTACAATGAGCAGTTCTTC. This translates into CASGEGYNEQFF.

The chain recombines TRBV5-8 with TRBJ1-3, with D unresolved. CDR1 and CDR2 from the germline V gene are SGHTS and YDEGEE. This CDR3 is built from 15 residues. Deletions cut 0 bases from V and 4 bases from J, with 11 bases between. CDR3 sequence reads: CASSLVPRHGNTIYF. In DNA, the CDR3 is TGTGCCAGCAGCTTGGTCCCCAGACACGGAAACACCATATATTTT.

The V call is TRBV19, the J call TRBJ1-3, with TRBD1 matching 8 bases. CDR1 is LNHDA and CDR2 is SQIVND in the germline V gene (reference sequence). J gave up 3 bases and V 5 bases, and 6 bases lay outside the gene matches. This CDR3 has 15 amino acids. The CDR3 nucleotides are TGTGCCAGTAGTGGACAGGGAGGTAGTGGAAACACCATATATTTT. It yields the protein CASSGQGGSGNTIYF.

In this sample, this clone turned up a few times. The CDR3 loop is CASSLGVQGDEKLFF. For the CDR3, the DNA is TGTGCCAGCAGCTTAGGGGTTCAGGGTGATGAAAAACTGTTTTTT. V usage is TRBV11-2 and J usage is TRBJ1-4; D may be TRBD1 (5 bases). The CDR3 is 15 amino acids. Trimming stripped 1 base from V and 6 bases from J, with 12 bases between. Germline CDR1 and CDR2: SGHAT and FQNNGV.

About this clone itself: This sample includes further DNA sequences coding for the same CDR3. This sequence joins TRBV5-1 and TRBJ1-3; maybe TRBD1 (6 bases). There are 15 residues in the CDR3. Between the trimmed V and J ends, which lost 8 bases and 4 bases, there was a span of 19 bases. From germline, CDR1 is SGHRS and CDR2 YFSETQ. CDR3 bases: TGCGCCAGTAGCCAAAACCAGGGGAGCGGAAACACCATATATTTT. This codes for CASSQNQGSGNTIYF.

For the CDR3, the DNA is TGTGCCAGCAGCTTTGGACACCAAGTGGGAAAACTGTTTTTT. It encodes CASSFGHQVGKLFF. V gene TRBV3-1 (or the pseudogene TRBV3-2) combines with J gene TRBJ1-4, with TRBD1 as a possible D gene (5 bases). The CDR3 consists of 14 residues. Trimming took off 5 bases at V and 10 bases at J, with 17 bases between the two ends. Germline V gene sequence: CDR1 LGHDT, CDR2 YNNKEL (reference sequence).

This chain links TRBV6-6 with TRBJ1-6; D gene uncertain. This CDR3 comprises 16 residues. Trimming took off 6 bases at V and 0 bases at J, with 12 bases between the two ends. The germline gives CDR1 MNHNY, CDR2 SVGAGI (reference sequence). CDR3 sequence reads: CASSFPPSSYNSPLHF. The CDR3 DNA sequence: TGTGCCAGCAGCTTCCCGCCCAGCTCCTATAATTCACCCCTCCACTTT.

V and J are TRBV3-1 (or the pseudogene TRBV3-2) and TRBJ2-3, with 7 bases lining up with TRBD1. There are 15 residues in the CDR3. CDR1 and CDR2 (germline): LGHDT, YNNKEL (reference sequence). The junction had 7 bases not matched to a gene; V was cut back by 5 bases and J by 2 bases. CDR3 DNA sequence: TGTGCCAGCAGCTCGGGACAGTCTTACACAGATACGCAGTATTTT. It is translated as CASSSGQSYTDTQYF.

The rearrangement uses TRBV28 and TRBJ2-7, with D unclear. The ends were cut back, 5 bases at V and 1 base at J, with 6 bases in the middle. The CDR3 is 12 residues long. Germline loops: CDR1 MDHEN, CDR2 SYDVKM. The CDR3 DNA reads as TGTGCCAGCAGTCTACTTTCCTACGAGCAGTACTTC. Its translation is CASSLLSYEQYF.

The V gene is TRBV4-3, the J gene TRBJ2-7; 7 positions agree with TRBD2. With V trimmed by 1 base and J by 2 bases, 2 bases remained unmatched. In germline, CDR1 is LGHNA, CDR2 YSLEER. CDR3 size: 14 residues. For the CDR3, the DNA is TGCGCCAGCAGCCAAGGGGAGGGGACCTACGAGCAGTACTTC. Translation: CASSQGEGTYEQYF.

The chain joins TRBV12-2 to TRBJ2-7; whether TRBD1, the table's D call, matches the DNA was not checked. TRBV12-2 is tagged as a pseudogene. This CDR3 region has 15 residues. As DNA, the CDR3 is TGTGCAAGTCGCTTAGGGCGACAGGTCTCCTACGAGCAGTACTTC. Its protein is CASRLGRQVSYEQYF.

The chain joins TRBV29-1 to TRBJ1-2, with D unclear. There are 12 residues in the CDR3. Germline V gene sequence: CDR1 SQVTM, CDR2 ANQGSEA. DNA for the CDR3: TGCAGGAGACGAGGGCCGCCCTATGGCTACACCTTC. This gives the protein CRRRGPPYGYTF.

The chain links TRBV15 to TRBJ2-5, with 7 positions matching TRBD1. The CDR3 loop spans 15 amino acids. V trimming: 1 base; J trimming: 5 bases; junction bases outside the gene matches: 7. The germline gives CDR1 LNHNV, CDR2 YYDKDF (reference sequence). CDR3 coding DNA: TGTGCCACCAGCAGAGTCCGAGGGGGCGGCGAGACCCAGTACTTC. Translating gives CATSRVRGGGETQYF.

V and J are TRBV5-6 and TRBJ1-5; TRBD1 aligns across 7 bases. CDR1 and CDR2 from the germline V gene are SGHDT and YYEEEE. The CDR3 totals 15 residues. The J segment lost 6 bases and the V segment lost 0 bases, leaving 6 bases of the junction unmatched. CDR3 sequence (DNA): TGTGCCAGCAGCTTGGCGACAAGGGGGCCTCAGCCCCAGCATTTT. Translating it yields CASSLATRGPQPQHF. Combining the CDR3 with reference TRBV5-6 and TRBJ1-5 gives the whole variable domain DAGVTQSPTHLIKTRGQQVTLRCSPKSGHDTVSWYQQALGQGPQFIFQYYEEEERQRGNFPDRFSGHQFPNYSSELNVNALLLGDSALYLCASSLATRGPQPQHFGDGTRLSIL.

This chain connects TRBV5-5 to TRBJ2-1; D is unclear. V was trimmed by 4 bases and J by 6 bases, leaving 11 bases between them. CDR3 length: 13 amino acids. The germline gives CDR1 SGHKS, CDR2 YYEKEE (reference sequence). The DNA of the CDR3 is TGTGCCAGCAGCCCCATTACGGGCAATGAGCAGTTCTTC. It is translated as CASSPITGNEQFF.

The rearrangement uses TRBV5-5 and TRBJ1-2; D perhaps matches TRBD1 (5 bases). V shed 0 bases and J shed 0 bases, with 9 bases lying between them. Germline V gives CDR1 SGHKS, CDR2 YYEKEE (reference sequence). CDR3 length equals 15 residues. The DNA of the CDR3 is TGTGCCAGCAGCTTGGAGGGGATACCTAACTATGGCTACACCTTC. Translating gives CASSLEGIPNYGYTF.

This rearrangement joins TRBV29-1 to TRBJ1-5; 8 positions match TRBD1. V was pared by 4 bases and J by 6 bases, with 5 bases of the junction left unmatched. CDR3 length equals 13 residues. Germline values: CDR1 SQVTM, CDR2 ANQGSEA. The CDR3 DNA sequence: TGCAGCGTTGGGGGACAGGTTGGTCAGCCCCAGCATTTT. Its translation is CSVGGQVGQPQHF.

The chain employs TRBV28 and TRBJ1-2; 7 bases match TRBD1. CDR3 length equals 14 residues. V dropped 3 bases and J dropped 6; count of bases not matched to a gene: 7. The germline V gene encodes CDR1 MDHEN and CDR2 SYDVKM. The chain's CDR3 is CASSFSTGTDGYTF. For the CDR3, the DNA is TGTGCCAGCAGTTTCTCTACCGGGACAGATGGCTACACCTTC.